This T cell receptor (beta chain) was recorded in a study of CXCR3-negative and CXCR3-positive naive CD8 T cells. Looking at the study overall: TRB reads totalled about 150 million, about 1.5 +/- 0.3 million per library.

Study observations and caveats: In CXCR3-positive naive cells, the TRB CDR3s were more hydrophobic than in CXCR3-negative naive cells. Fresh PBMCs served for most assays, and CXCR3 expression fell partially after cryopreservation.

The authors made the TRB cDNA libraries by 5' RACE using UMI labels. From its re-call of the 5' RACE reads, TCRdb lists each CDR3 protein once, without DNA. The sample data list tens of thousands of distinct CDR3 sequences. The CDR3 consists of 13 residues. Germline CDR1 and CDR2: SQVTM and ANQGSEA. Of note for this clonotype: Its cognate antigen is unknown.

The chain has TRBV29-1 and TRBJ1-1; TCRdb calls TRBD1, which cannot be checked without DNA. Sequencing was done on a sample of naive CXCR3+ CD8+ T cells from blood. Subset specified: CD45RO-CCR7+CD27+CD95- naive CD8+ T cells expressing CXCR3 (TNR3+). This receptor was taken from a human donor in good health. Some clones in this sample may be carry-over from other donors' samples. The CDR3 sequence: CSVESGESTEAFF. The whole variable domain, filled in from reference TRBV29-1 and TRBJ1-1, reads SAVISQKPSRDICQRGTSLTIQCQVDSQVTMMFWYRQQPGQSLTLIATANQGSEATYESGFVIDKFPISRPNLTFSTLTVSNMSPEDSSIYLCSVESGESTEAFFGQGTRLTVV.